This T cell receptor (beta chain) was observed in a study of shared T cell receptors in the human thymus. TCRdb's table, derived via immunoSEQ multiplex PCR, lists solely in-frame clones and lacks some. The repertoire consists of some 700,000 clones, with 75% to 90% occurring once and the leading ten covering over 0.008%. The CDR3 is made up of 13 amino acids. The V gene's germline CDR1 is ENHRY and CDR2 SYGVKD. Deletions cut 4 bases from V and 1 base from J, with 7 bases between. This clone appeared a few times. The same specimen was also included in a second study, on human thymus T cells. Per that study: Resections were taken during corrective heart surgery, and the thymus tissue came from these. Use of V and J genes seemed skewed within the thymic and blood repertoires.

This sequence originates from a girl younger than two with a congenital heart defect. The sequencing sample was made of thymocytes. This chain links TRBV10-3 with TRBJ1-1; D unclear. The CDR3 is CAISVRPNTEAFF. The DNA for the CDR3 is TGTGCCATCAGTGTGCGGCCGAACACTGAAGCTTTCTTT.